The 4 T cell receptor beta chains listed next were all sequenced from one sample in a study of shared clonotypes between healthy human individuals. Only in-frame clones appear in the TCRdb table, and some are missing; sequencing was by immunoSEQ multiplex PCR. There are over a million clones in the sample; about 84% occur only once, and more than 0.5% lies in the top ten. What was sequenced was memory CD4+ T cells from PBMCs. The subset here: CD45RA-negative fraction. Every receptor here comes from a man aged 18 to 35 in good health. Some clones in this sample may be carry-over from other donors' samples.

The V call is TRBV18, the J call TRBJ2-5; tentatively, D is TRBD2 (5 bases). This CDR3 spans 14 amino acids. Per germline, CDR1 KGHSH and CDR2 LQKENI. The ends were cut back, 5 bases at V and 1 base at J, with 11 bases in the middle. CDR3: CASSNRRTQETQYF. Here the CDR3 DNA reads TGTGCCAGCTCAAATCGGAGGACCCAAGAGACCCAGTACTTC.

J is TRBJ2-7 and V is TRBV7-6; TRBD2 matches 13 bases. This CDR3 is built from 16 residues. Germline assignment: CDR1 SGHVS and CDR2 FNYEAQ. V shed 5 bases, J shed 4 bases, and the junction held 8 bases outside the gene matches. As DNA, the CDR3 is TGTGCCAGCAGCCACGGACTAGCGGGAGAGGGTTACGAGCAGTACTTC. Translation: CASSHGLAGEGYEQYF.

The CDR3 nucleotides are TGCGCCAGCAGCTTGGTGTCTGGCCTAGCCCTGCAGTACTTC. Protein: CASSLVSGLALQYF. The chain joins TRBV5-1 to TRBJ2-5; a weak D match, TRBD2 (5 bases). The V end was cut by 0 bases, the J end by 11 bases, with 17 bases between. Germline V gives CDR1 SGHRS, CDR2 YFSETQ. This CDR3 has 14 residues.

The chain has TRBV7-3 and TRBJ2-3, with D tentatively TRBD2 (6 bases). Looked up from germline, CDR1 is SGHTA and CDR2 is FQGTGA. V was clipped by 5 bases and J by 3 bases, with 15 bases between them. The CDR3 consists of 15 residues. The CDR3 bases are TGTGCCAGCAGCCCCCGTCTAGCGAATACAGATACGCAGTATTTT. Its translation: CASSPRLANTDTQYF.